Sequencing of this T cell receptor beta chain was carried out in a study of shared T cell receptors in the human thymus. Here immunoSEQ multiplex PCR was the method, and the copy in TCRdb shows in-frame clones only, minus some. The table records hundreds of thousands of clones, about 87% of them present only once. The count of this clone is one. This same sample was also part of a study on human thymus T cells. This second study says: The thymus tissue came from resections taken during corrective heart surgery. Related studies noted strongly shared thymic repertoires across unrelated people.

The receptor comes from a boy under two years old with a congenital heart defect. The sequenced sample consisted of thymocytes.

CDR3 in DNA: TGTGCCAGCAGTCCGCGGACAGGGGGCTACGAGCAGTACTTC. As protein: CASSPRTGGYEQYF. The genes are TRBV28 and TRBJ2-7, with 10 nucleotides matching TRBD1. V dropped 5 bases and J dropped 3; count of bases not matched to a gene: 4. Per the germline V gene, CDR1 is MDHEN and CDR2 is SYDVKM. The CDR3 length is 14 residues.